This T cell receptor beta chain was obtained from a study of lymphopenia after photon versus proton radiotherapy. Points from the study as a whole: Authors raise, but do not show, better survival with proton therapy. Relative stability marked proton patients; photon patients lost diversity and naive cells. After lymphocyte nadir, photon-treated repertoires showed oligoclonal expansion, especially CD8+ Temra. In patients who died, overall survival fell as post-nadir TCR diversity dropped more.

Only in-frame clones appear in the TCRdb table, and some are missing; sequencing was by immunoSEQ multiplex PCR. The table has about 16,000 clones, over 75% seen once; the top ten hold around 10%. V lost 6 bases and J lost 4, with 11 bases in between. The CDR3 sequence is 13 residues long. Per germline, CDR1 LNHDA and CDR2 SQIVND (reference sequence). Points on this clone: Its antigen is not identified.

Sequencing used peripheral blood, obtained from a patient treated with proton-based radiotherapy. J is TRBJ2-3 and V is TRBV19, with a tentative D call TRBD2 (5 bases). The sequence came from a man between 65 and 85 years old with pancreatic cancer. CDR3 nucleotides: TGTGCCAGTAGCTGGGGAGAATCAGATACGCAGTATTTT. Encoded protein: CASSWGESDTQYF.